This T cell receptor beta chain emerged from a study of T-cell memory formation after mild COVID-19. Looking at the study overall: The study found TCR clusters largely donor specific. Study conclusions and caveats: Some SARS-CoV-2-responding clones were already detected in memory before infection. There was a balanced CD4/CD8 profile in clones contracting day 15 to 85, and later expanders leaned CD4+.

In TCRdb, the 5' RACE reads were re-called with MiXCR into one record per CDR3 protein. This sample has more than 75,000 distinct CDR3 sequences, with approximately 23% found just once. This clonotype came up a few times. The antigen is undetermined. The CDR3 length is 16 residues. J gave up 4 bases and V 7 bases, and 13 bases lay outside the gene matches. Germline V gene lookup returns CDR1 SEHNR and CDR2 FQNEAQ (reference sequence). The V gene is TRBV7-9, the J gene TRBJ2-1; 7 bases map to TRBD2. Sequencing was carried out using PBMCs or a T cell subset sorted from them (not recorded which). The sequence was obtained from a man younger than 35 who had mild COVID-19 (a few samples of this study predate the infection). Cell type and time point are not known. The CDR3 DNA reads TGTGCCAGCACCCGCCGGGGGGACCCGACTTACAATGAGCAGTTCTTC. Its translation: CASTRRGDPTYNEQFF. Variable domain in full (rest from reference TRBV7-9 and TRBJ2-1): DTGVSQNPRHKITKRGQNVTFRCDPISEHNRLYWYRQTLGQGPEFLTYFQNEAQLEKSRLLSDRFSAERPKGSFSTLEIQRTEQGDSAMYLCASTRRGDPTYNEQFFGPGTRLTVL.